One and the same sample provided the 32 T cell receptor beta chains below, sequenced in a study of response to subunit inactivated influenza vaccine. TCRdb recomputed calls from the RT-PCR reads with MiXCR, one row per CDR3 protein. The sample records 500,000 to 650,000 distinct CDR3 sequences, approximately 7.6% being singletons. The starting material was PBMCs from blood, obtained around 2 years after vaccination. These receptors were collected from a man aged 50 to 75 who received an inactivated influenza vaccine.

This clonotype was seen a few times. The chain carries TRBV3-1 and TRBJ2-3, with 7 bases identical to TRBD2. The CDR3 has 11 amino acids. The junction had 3 bases not matched to a gene; V was cut back by 2 bases and J by 13 bases. CDR1 LGHDT and CDR2 YNNKEL come from the germline V gene (reference sequence). CDR3 sequence: CASSQTGTKYF. As DNA, the CDR3 is TGTGCCAGCAGCCAAACCGGGACTAAGTATTTT.

On this clonotype: One base away lies a much larger clone, so this may be a sequencing read error. The chain carries TRBV20-1 and TRBJ2-7; TRBD1 matches 8 bases. Germline-derived CDR1 and CDR2 are DFQATT and SNEGSKA (reference sequence). The CDR3 runs to 12 residues. Trimming took 3 bases from V and 3 from J; bases not matched to a gene: 1. The CDR3 DNA sequence: TGCAGTGCTAGCAGGGGGCGCTACGAGCAGTACTTC. It translates to CSASRGRYEQYF.

The sample holds a few counts of this clonotype. V usage is TRBV5-1 and J usage is TRBJ2-5; D ambiguous. This CDR3 contains 13 residues. Deletions cut 1 base from V and 5 bases from J, with 9 bases between. Germline CDR1 SGHRS, CDR2 YFSETQ. CDR3 sequence reads: CASSLNIDETQYF. CDR3 DNA: TGCGCCAGCAGCTTGAACATAGACGAGACCCAGTACTTC. Complete variable domain (other parts from reference TRBV5-1 and TRBJ2-5): KAGVTQTPRYLIKTRGQQVTLSCSPISGHRSVSWYQQTPGQGLQFLFEYFSETQRNKGNFPGRFSGRQFSNSRSEMNVSTLELGDSALYLCASSLNIDETQYFGPGTRLLVL.

This clonotype was observed a few times. The chain carries TRBV2 and TRBJ1-4; D perhaps matches TRBD1 (5 bases). The V end lost 5 bases, the J end lost 0 bases, and 10 bases lay between the germline ends. The CDR3 covers 15 residues. CDR1 and CDR2 from the germline V gene are SNHLY and FYNNEI. The CDR3 DNA follows: TGTGCCAGCAGTCAAGGACAAGCAACTAATGAAAAACTGTTTTTT. This codes for CASSQGQATNEKLFF.

This clonotype came up many times. The rearrangement joins TRBV20-1 to TRBJ2-7; no firm D call. The CDR3 contains 13 residues. Germline V gives CDR1 DFQATT, CDR2 SNEGSKA (reference sequence). Trimming removed 0 bases from V and 3 bases from J, with 9 bases in between. CDR3 nucleotide sequence: TGCAGTGCTAGAGATTGGTCCTTCTACGAGCAGTACTTC. Translating it yields CSARDWSFYEQYF.

This clonotype came up a few times. The chain couples TRBV6-5 to TRBJ1-4; D is unclear. The CDR3 is 14 amino acids. Per the germline V gene, CDR1 is MNHEY and CDR2 is SVGAGI. V was cut by 4 bases and J by 7 bases, with 13 bases left in between. CDR3 protein: CASSWTTWGEKLFF. CDR3 bases: TGTGCCAGCAGTTGGACTACCTGGGGTGAAAAACTGTTTTTT.

This chain uses TRBV7-9 with TRBJ1-4; D remains ambiguous. Per germline, CDR1 SEHNR and CDR2 FQNEAQ (reference sequence). The CDR3 covers 13 residues. Trimming stripped 2 bases from V and 6 bases from J, with 7 bases between. CDR3 DNA sequence: TGTGCCAGCAGCTTAATGAGGGATGAAAAACTGTTTTTT. Residues: CASSLMRDEKLFF.

This clonotype was seen many times. This chain joins TRBV5-5 and TRBJ2-1; 8 bases match TRBD2. V shed 3 bases and J 4 bases; nucleotides not matched to a gene: 9. The CDR3 is made up of 16 amino acids. CDR1 and CDR2 from the germline V gene are SGHKS and YYEKEE (reference sequence). The CDR3 here is CASSSGLADEYNEQFF. CDR3 nucleotides: TGTGCCAGCAGCTCAGGACTAGCAGACGAATACAATGAGCAGTTCTTC. The full variable domain, rest sourced from reference TRBV5-5 and TRBJ2-1, is DAGVTQSPTHLIKTRGQQVTLRCSPISGHKSVSWYQQVLGQGPQFIFQYYEKEERGRGNFPDRFSARQFPNYSSELNVNALLLGDSALYLCASSSGLADEYNEQFFGPGTRLTVL.

In this sample, this clonotype turned up many times. The DNA for the CDR3 is TGCAGTGCGACGAGCGGGGCCCACTCCTACGAGCAGTACTTC. It yields the protein CSATSGAHSYEQYF. The gene calls are TRBV20-1 and TRBJ2-7, with TRBD2 identical over 7 bases. In germline, CDR1 is DFQATT, CDR2 SNEGSKA (reference sequence). This CDR3 has 14 amino acids. The ends lost 6 bases at V and 0 bases at J; junction bases unmatched: 8.

This clonotype was picked up many times. The chain is built from TRBV5-1 and TRBJ2-2, with D perhaps matching TRBD1 (5 bases). V lost 5 bases and J 1 base, leaving 12 bases between the germline ends. CDR3 length: 15 residues. Germline V CDR1 and CDR2: SGHRS, YFSETQ. The CDR3 is CASSINQGNTGELFF. In DNA, the CDR3 is TGCGCCAGCAGTATTAATCAGGGGAACACCGGGGAGCTGTTTTTT. The variable domain in full, with the rest retrieved from reference TRBV5-1 and TRBJ2-2, is KAGVTQTPRYLIKTRGQQVTLSCSPISGHRSVSWYQQTPGQGLQFLFEYFSETQRNKGNFPGRFSGRQFSNSRSEMNVSTLELGDSALYLCASSINQGNTGELFFGEGSRLTVL.

This clonotype was detected ten times or more. The gene calls are TRBV20-1 and TRBJ1-2; unclear D gene. Trimming cost V 1 base and J 4 bases, with 16 bases left between them. This CDR3 has 15 residues. From germline, CDR1 is DFQATT and CDR2 SNEGSKA (reference sequence). CDR3 bases: TGCAGTGCTAGAGGGAGGTTGGGTGTCAGCTATGGCTACACCTTC. Residues: CSARGRLGVSYGYTF.

In this sample, this clonotype turned up a few times. A read error may explain this, as a much larger clone is one base away. CDR3: CASSAGLASEQFF. CDR3 DNA: TGTGCCAGCAGCGCTGGACTAGCCAGTGAGCAGTTCTTC. The rearrangement uses TRBV11-3 and TRBJ2-1; 8 bases are shared with TRBD2. Losses at the gene ends were 5 bases for V and 9 bases for J; bases not matched to a gene: 6. The CDR3 is made up of 13 amino acids. Germline V CDR1 and CDR2: SGHNT, YENEEA.

This clonotype was counted many times. The chain recombines TRBV7-2 with TRBJ2-1; D gene unclear. Looked up from germline, CDR1 is SGHTA and CDR2 is FQGNSA. V shed 5 bases and J shed 5 bases, with 7 bases lying between them. The CDR3 is made up of 12 amino acids. The CDR3 here is CASSPTDNEQFF. The CDR3 DNA reads as TGTGCCAGCAGCCCTACTGACAATGAGCAGTTCTTC. The full variable domain, its missing parts supplied by reference TRBV7-2 and TRBJ2-1, is GAGVSQSPSNKVTEKGKDVELRCDPISGHTALYWYRQSLGQGLEFLIYFQGNSAPDKSGLPSDRFSAERTGGSVSTLTIQRTQQEDSAVYLCASSPTDNEQFFGPGTRLTVL.

The rearrangement uses TRBV7-8 and TRBJ2-7; no reliable D call. V lost 3 bases and J lost 2, with 8 bases in between. The CDR3 has 13 residues. CDR1 SGHVS and CDR2 FQNEAQ come from the germline V gene. CDR3 in amino acids: CASSFWRTYEQYF. The CDR3 DNA reads as TGTGCCAGCAGCTTCTGGCGGACCTACGAGCAGTACTTC.

This clonotype was counted many times. The V call is TRBV7-2, the J call TRBJ2-5; weak D call: TRBD2 (6 bases). This CDR3 has 14 residues. The V gene's germline CDR1 is SGHTA and CDR2 FQGNSA. V lost 3 bases and J 3 bases, leaving 11 bases between the germline ends. CDR3 coding DNA: TGTGCCAGCAGCTTCCTTGGCGGGAAAGAGACCCAGTACTTC. Translated: CASSFLGGKETQYF.

Ten or more counts support this clonotype. The chain employs TRBV5-1 and TRBJ1-5; maybe TRBD1 (5 bases). The CDR3 is 14 amino acids. CDR1 and CDR2 (germline): SGHRS, YFSETQ. The V end lost 0 bases, the J end lost 9 bases, and 13 bases lay between the germline ends. CDR3 sequence reads: CASSLGAGFAPQHF. As DNA, the CDR3 is TGCGCCAGCAGCTTGGGGGCAGGGTTTGCGCCCCAGCATTTT.

In its sample, this clonotype was seen many times. J is TRBJ2-7 and V is TRBV5-1; D is unresolved. Germline V CDR1 and CDR2: SGHRS, YFSETQ. This CDR3 is 15 amino acids long. The germline V and J ends were trimmed by 2 bases and 3 bases, with 15 bases remaining between them. The CDR3 here is CASSLGPSGFYEQYF. CDR3 nucleotides: TGCGCCAGCAGCTTAGGACCCTCCGGTTTCTACGAGCAGTACTTC.

This clonotype was detected a few times. V is TRBV12-3 or TRBV12-4 and J is TRBJ2-5, with D perhaps matching TRBD2 (6 bases). Between the trimmed V and J ends, which lost 6 bases and 5 bases, there was a span of 19 bases. The CDR3 spans 15 residues. The CDR3 sequence: CASSRLGGVWETQYF. Written as DNA, the CDR3 is TGTGCCAGCAGCCGTCTAGGCGGGGTTTGGGAGACCCAGTACTTC.

This chain joins TRBV7-6 and TRBJ2-5; D is unresolved. The CDR3 consists of 14 residues. The germline gives CDR1 SGHVS, CDR2 FNYEAQ. V dropped 2 bases and J dropped 3 bases, with 10 bases sitting between them. The CDR3 loop reads CASSLTDREETQYF. DNA of the CDR3: TGTGCCAGCAGCTTAACGGATAGAGAAGAGACCCAGTACTTC.

This clonotype was found a few times. V gene TRBV2 combines with J gene TRBJ1-2; D is unclear. In germline, CDR1 is SNHLY, CDR2 FYNNEI. Trimming removed 5 bases from V and 13 bases from J, with 29 bases in between. This CDR3 is 16 amino acids long. CDR3 coding DNA: TGTGCCAGCAGTCCAACCGCTGTGGGGAAGGTACATCCACCCACCTTC. Its translation is CASSPTAVGKVHPPTF. Filled out from reference TRBV2 and TRBJ1-2, the complete variable domain reads EPEVTQTPSHQVTQMGQEVILRCVPISNHLYFYWYRQILGQKVEFLVSFYNNEISEKSEIFDDQFSVERPDGSNFTLKIRSTKLEDSAMYFCASSPTAVGKVHPPTFGSGTRLTVV.

This clonotype was detected many times. This chain joins TRBV20-1 and TRBJ2-1; D is uncertain. This CDR3 spans 13 amino acids. V gave up 0 bases and J gave up 5 bases, with 8 bases separating them. Germline V gene sequence: CDR1 DFQATT, CDR2 SNEGSKA (reference sequence). For the CDR3, the DNA is TGCAGTGCTAGAGAATCGGGTCACAATGAGCAGTTCTTC. Encoded protein: CSARESGHNEQFF.

This clonotype occurred a few times. This sequence joins TRBV30 and TRBJ2-1; D possibly matches TRBD1 or TRBD2 (5 bases each). Germline V CDR1 and CDR2: GTSNPN, SVGIG (reference sequence). The V end was cut by 2 bases, the J end by 3 bases, with 17 bases between. This CDR3 region has 16 residues. This CDR3 is CAWSPPFGDGYNEQFF. In nucleotides, the CDR3 is TGTGCCTGGAGTCCTCCCTTCGGGGACGGCTACAATGAGCAGTTCTTC.

This clonotype was recorded a few times. The chain is built from TRBV29-1 and TRBJ2-1, with 9 bases fitting TRBD2. The V gene's germline CDR1 is SQVTM and CDR2 ANQGSEA. This CDR3 comprises 12 residues. J gave up 8 bases and V 7 bases, and 6 bases lay outside the gene matches. Here the CDR3 reads CSEGTSSYEQFF. In DNA, the CDR3 is TGCAGCGAGGGGACTAGCAGCTATGAGCAGTTCTTC.

This chain joins TRBV7-2 and TRBJ2-5, with D unclear. Trimming removed 0 bases at V and 5 bases at J, with 7 bases between. Germline V lookup: CDR1 SGHTA, CDR2 FQGNSA. The CDR3 spans 13 residues. The CDR3 bases are TGTGCCAGCAGCTTAGCGAAGGATGAGACCCAGTACTTC. This encodes CASSLAKDETQYF.

This chain connects TRBV29-1 to TRBJ1-4; D ambiguous. The CDR3 runs 13 residues. The germline V gene has CDR1 SQVTM and CDR2 ANQGSEA. V shed 6 bases and J shed 0 bases, with 8 bases lying between them. The CDR3 DNA sequence: TGCAGCGTGCAGAGAGCAACTAATGAAAAACTGTTTTTT. This encodes CSVQRATNEKLFF.

In this sample, this clonotype turned up a few times. The chain couples TRBV4-2 to TRBJ2-3, with D perhaps TRBD2 (5 bases). CDR1 is LGHNA and CDR2 is YNFKEQ in the germline V gene. Trimming took off 0 bases at V and 2 bases at J, with 12 bases between the two ends. The CDR3 is 16 amino acids. This chain's CDR3 is CASSQDKSLATDTQYF. The CDR3 DNA reads as TGTGCCAGCAGCCAAGACAAGTCCCTAGCCACAGATACGCAGTATTTT.

A few counts support this clonotype. This rearrangement joins TRBV27 to TRBJ2-2; a weak D match, TRBD2 (6 bases). Per the germline V gene, CDR1 is MNHEY and CDR2 is SMNVEV (reference sequence). V lost 3 bases, J lost 5 bases, and 10 bases lay in between. The CDR3 runs 14 residues. CDR3 sequence: CASSFTSITGELFF. As DNA, the CDR3 is TGTGCCAGCAGTTTCACTAGCATAACCGGGGAGCTGTTTTTT.

V is TRBV7-2 and J is TRBJ2-7; D is uncertain. CDR1 is SGHTA, CDR2 FQGNSA, per germline. V was pared by 7 bases and J by 1 base, with 20 bases between. This CDR3 has 16 residues. The CDR3 here is CASTTPTTDVSYEQYF. CDR3 DNA sequence: TGTGCCAGCACCACCCCAACAACTGATGTTTCCTACGAGCAGTACTTC.

This clonotype has only a few counts. The chain is built from TRBV5-1 and TRBJ2-5; D is perhaps TRBD1 (5 bases). The CDR3 sequence is 16 residues long. V was trimmed by 0 bases and J by 5 bases, leaving 17 bases between them. CDR1 and CDR2 from the germline V gene are SGHRS and YFSETQ. This CDR3 reads CASSLGVSTAGETQYF. The CDR3 DNA reads TGCGCCAGCAGCTTGGGGGTCTCTACTGCAGGGGAGACCCAGTACTTC.

V and J are TRBV28 and TRBJ1-5; D is perhaps TRBD1 (5 bases). Germline CDR1 MDHEN, CDR2 SYDVKM. The CDR3 is 14 residues long. V was cut by 10 bases and J by 1 base, with 14 bases left in between. The CDR3 here is CATTDGVSNQPQHF. DNA of the CDR3: TGTGCCACGACAGACGGAGTAAGCAATCAGCCCCAGCATTTT.

The sample holds many counts of this clonotype. The rearrangement links TRBV4-3 to TRBJ2-7, with 7 bases fitting TRBD1. Trimming took 1 base from V and 3 from J; bases not matched to a gene: 6. The germline V gene has CDR1 LGHNA and CDR2 YSLEER. CDR3 length: 15 residues. The CDR3 DNA follows: TGCGCCAGCAGCCAAGTTGTGGACAGGAGCTACGAGCAGTACTTC. This gives the protein CASSQVVDRSYEQYF.

This clonotype was recorded a few times. The chain carries TRBV5-1 and TRBJ2-3; possible D gene TRBD2, 6 bases. With 5 bases removed from V and 6 bases from J, the gap between germline ends came to 22 bases. Per germline, CDR1 SGHRS and CDR2 YFSETQ. The CDR3 is 16 residues long. CDR3 residues: CASRAGGATNGDTQYF. CDR3 coding DNA: TGCGCCAGCAGGGCCGGGGGAGCCACTAATGGGGATACGCAGTATTTT.